This is a list of T cell receptor beta chains from one sample in a study of blood T cell repertoires in COVID-19. Some clones are missing from TCRdb's copy, which holds only in-frame ones; the method was immunoSEQ multiplex PCR. Of around 450,000 clones listed, less than 95% were seen once; the top ten hold 0.55% to 0.75%. The sequencing input was PBMCs or T cells enriched from blood (not recorded which). The receptor source for this set is a man in his late teens or twenties who had recovered from COVID-19. The CDR3 runs from the conserved cysteine through the conserved F or W. The D gene is left open where the match is weak. Size tells how often a clone was seen (once, few, many) or the class of an expanded clone, and some rows leave it out.

j_gene	d_gene	v_gene	len	abundance	CDR3nt	CDR3aa
TRBJ2-1	.	TRBV4-2	15	.	TGTGCCAGCAGCCAGGTTATGAGCTCCTACAATGAGCAGTTCTTC	CASSQVMSSYNEQFF
TRBJ1-2	TRBD1	TRBV5-6	13	.	TGTGCCAGCAGTCTGGACAGGATCTATGGCTACACCTTC	CASSLDRIYGYTF
TRBJ1-2	.	TRBV5-6	12	few	TGTGCCAGCAGCTTGGCTTACTCTGGCTACACCTTC	CASSLAYSGYTF
TRBJ1-1	.	TRBV5-1	14	.	TGCGCCAGCAGCTTGGCTTGGACAGACCCTGAAGCTTTCTTT	CASSLAWTDPEAFF
TRBJ2-7	.	TRBV11-2	15	.	TGTGCCAGCAGCATTCTGCGGGGTCGCTCCTACGAGCAGTACTTC	CASSILRGRSYEQYF
TRBJ1-3	TRBD1	TRBV5-7	14	.	TGTGCCAGCAGCGCTCGGGACAGGGTTCACACCATATATTTT	CASSARDRVHTIYF
TRBJ2-4	TRBD1	TRBV9	17	.	TGTGCCAGCAGCCCCCTGGAAGGGGGCAGAGCCAAAAACATTCAGTACTTC	CASSPLEGGRAKNIQYF
TRBJ2-7	.	TRBV28	11	.	TGTGCCGCAGGGTTAACCTACGAGCAGTACTTC	CAAGLTYEQYF
TRBJ1-2	.	TRBV9	14	.	TGTGCCAGCAGCACAGGACCTAATCTCTATGGCTACACCTTC	CASSTGPNLYGYTF
TRBJ2-7	.	TRBV4-1	13	.	TGCGCCAGCAGCCAATTACAGGCCGGCGAGCAGTACTTC	CASSQLQAGEQYF
TRBJ2-1	TRBD1	TRBV5-4	15	.	TGTGCCAGCAGCTTCTCCGGGACAGGGGGCGCGCCCCCGTTCTTC	CASSFSGTGGAPPFF
TRBJ1-2	TRBD1	TRBV19	16	.	TGTGCCAGTAGTAGTAGGAGAATGACAGGGGAGTATGGCTACACCTTC	CASSSRRMTGEYGYTF
TRBJ2-7	TRBD1	TRBV4-1	13	.	TGCGCCAGCAGCCCCCCGGACAGGGACGAGCAGTACTTC	CASSPPDRDEQYF
TRBJ2-1	TRBD2	TRBV11-2	17	.	TGTGCCAGCAGCTTAGATTCCTCGGCGGGAGGCTACAATGAGCAGTTCTTC	CASSLDSSAGGYNEQFF
TRBJ2-1	TRBD2	TRBV5-1	20	.	TGCGCCAGCAGCTTGGAGGCCCCGGGGGCGGGAGGAATCTCCTACAATGAGCAGTTCTTC	CASSLEAPGAGGISYNEQFF
TRBJ1-5	.	TRBV27	14	.	TGTGCCAGCAGGGAGCCCAGGGAAGATCAGCCCCAGCATTTT	CASREPREDQPQHF
TRBJ2-7	.	TRBV7-9	14	.	TGTGCCAGCAGCTTACGGGCCACAGGATACGAGCAGTACTTC	CASSLRATGYEQYF
TRBJ2-3	TRBD2	TRBV2	16	.	TGTGCCACCCAATCGGGGACTAGCGGGATCACAGATACGCAGTATTTT	CATQSGTSGITDTQYF
TRBJ2-2	.	TRBV19	15	.	TGTGCCAGTAGGAGAGCGGAACTAAACACCGGGGAGCTGTTTTTT	CASRRAELNTGELFF
TRBJ2-1	TRBD1	TRBV15	17	.	TGTGCCACCAGCAGGACCCTCAGACAGGGGGGCCCCAATGAGCAGTTCTTC	CATSRTLRQGGPNEQFF
TRBJ1-1	.	TRBV11-2	13	.	TGTGCCAGCAGCGCTCTAGGGGGCACTGAAGCTTTCTTT	CASSALGGTEAFF
TRBJ1-1	.	TRBV5-1	19	.	TGCGCCAGCAGCTTGGTTTCGTCCGAGAGACGGACACCGAACACTGAAGCTTTCTTT	CASSLVSSERRTPNTEAFF
TRBJ1-6	TRBD1	TRBV9	14	.	TGTGCCAGCAGCGTTCGACAGGGCAATTCACCCCTCCACTTT	CASSVRQGNSPLHF
TRBJ1-1	.	TRBV12-3/TRBV12-4	13	once	TGTGCCAGCAGCCTCAGGGGGAACACTGAAGCTTTCTTT	CASSLRGNTEAFF
TRBJ1-3	.	TRBV10-2	13	.	TGCGCCAGCAGTGGGGGAGTCGGAAACACCATATATTTT	CASSGGVGNTIYF
TRBJ2-3	TRBD2	TRBV13	16	.	TGTGCCAGCAGCTCCATGGGGACTACCTTCACAGATACGCAGTATTTT	CASSSMGTTFTDTQYF
TRBJ2-1	TRBD2	TRBV6-6	16	.	TGTGCCAGCAGTTACTCCCCTAGCGGGCAATACAATGAGCAGTTCTTC	CASSYSPSGQYNEQFF
TRBJ1-1	.	TRBV6-5	14	once	TGTGCCAGCAGTCCCGGGACAATTAACACTGAAGCTTTCTTT	CASSPGTINTEAFF
TRBJ2-1	TRBD1	TRBV29-1	14	.	TGCAGCATGAGGGACAGATCCTCCTACAATGAGCAGTTCTTC	CSMRDRSSYNEQFF
TRBJ1-1	TRBD1	TRBV27	15	.	TGTGCCAGCAGTCCGCGGGGACAGTTCAACACTGAAGCTTTCTTT	CASSPRGQFNTEAFF
TRBJ1-5	TRBD1	TRBV2	17	.	TGTGCCAGCAGTGAATCCCGAAGGACAGGGGCCAATCAGCCCCAGCATTTT	CASSESRRTGANQPQHF
TRBJ2-5	TRBD2	TRBV5-1	15	.	TGCGCCAGCAGCTTGTTTGCGGGGGTCGAAGAGACCCAGTACTTC	CASSLFAGVEETQYF
TRBJ1-1	.	TRBV28	17	.	TGTGCCAGCAGTTTATGGCAAGGCAGGGACATGAACACTGAAGCTTTCTTT	CASSLWQGRDMNTEAFF
TRBJ2-1	TRBD1	TRBV10-3	15	.	TGTGCCATCAACTCCGGGACAGGCTCCTACAATGAGCAGTTCTTC	CAINSGTGSYNEQFF
TRBJ1-1	.	TRBV4-1	15	.	TGCGCCAGCAGCCATACATTACAGATGAACACTGAAGCTTTCTTT	CASSHTLQMNTEAFF
TRBJ2-1	TRBD2	TRBV4-1	14	.	TGCGCCAGCAGCTCACGACTAGCGGGAGGTGAGCAGTTCTTC	CASSSRLAGGEQFF
TRBJ2-5	TRBD1	TRBV6-2/TRBV6-3	17	.	TGTGCCAGCAGTTACAAGCCGGCCAGGGGGCAGGGTGAGACCCAGTACTTC	CASSYKPARGQGETQYF